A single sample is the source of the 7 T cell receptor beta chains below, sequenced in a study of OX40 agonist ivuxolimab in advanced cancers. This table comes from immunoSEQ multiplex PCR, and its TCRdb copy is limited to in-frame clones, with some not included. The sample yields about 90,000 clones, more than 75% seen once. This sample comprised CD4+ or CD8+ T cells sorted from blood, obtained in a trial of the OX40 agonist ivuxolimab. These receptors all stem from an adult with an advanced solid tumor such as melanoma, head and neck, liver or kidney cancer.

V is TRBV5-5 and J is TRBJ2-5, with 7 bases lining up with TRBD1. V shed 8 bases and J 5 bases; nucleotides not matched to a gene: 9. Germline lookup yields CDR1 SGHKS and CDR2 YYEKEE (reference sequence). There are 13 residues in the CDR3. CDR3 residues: CASHRGPAETQYF. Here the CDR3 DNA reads TGTGCCAGTCACAGGGGACCAGCGGAGACCCAGTACTTC.

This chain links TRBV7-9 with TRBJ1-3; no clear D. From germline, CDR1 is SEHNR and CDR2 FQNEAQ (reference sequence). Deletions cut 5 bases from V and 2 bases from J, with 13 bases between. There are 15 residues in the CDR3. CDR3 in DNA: TGTGCCAGCAGCGCGGACGGAGCGCCTGGAAACACCATATATTTT. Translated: CASSADGAPGNTIYF.

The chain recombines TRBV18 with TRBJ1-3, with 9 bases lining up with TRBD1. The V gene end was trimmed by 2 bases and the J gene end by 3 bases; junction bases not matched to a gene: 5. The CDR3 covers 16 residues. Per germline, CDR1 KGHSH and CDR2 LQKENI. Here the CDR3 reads CASSPWGQGDGNTIYF. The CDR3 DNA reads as TGTGCCAGCTCACCATGGGGACAGGGAGATGGAAACACCATATATTTT. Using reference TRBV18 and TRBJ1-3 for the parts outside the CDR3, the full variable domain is NAGVMQNPRHLVRRRGQEARLRCSPMKGHSHVYWYRQLPEEGLKFMVYLQKENIIDESGMPKERFSAEFPKEGPSILRIQQVVRGDSAAYFCASSPWGQGDGNTIYFGEGSWLTVV.

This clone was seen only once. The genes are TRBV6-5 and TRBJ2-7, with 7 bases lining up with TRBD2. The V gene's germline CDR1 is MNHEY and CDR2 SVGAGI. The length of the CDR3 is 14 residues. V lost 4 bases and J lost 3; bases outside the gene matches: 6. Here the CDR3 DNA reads TGTGCCAGCAGTTTAGCGGGCTCTCGCTACGAGCAGTACTTC. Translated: CASSLAGSRYEQYF.

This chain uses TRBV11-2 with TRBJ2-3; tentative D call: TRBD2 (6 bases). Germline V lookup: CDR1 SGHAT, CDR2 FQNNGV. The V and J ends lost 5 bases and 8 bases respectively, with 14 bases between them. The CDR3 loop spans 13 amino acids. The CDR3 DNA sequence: TGTGCCAGCAGCCCGGGCGGGGCAGCTACGCAGTATTTT. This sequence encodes CASSPGGAATQYF.

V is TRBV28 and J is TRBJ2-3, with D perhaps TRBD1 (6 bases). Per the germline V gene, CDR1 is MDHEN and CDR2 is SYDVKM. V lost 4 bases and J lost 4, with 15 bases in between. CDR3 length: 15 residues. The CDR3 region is CASSSPDTGPDTQYF. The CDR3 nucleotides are TGTGCCAGCAGTTCCCCGGACACAGGGCCAGATACGCAGTATTTT.

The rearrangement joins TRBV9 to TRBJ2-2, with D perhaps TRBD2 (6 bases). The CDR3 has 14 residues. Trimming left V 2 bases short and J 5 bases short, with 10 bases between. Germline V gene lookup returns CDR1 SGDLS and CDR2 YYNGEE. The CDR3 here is CASSVIAETGELFF. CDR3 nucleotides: TGTGCCAGCAGCGTTATAGCGGAAACCGGGGAGCTGTTTTTT.